This T cell receptor beta chain is drawn from a study of human T cells and chemical hapten exposure. Time point given: healthy volunteer bleed at 6 weeks. Extraction of total RNA was performed on unfractionated whole blood. Trimming cost V 3 bases and J 2 bases, with 4 bases left between them. The CDR3 covers 12 residues. CDR1 MDHEN and CDR2 SYDVKM come from the germline V gene. Using its own MiXCR run on the RACE reads, TCRdb lists one record per CDR3 protein. Among about 45,000 distinct CDR3 sequences listed, about 3.5% were seen once. Source material: whole blood. This chain uses TRBV28 with TRBJ1-2; no firm D call. This receptor was taken from a human donor in good health. Some clones in this sample may be carry-over from other donors' samples. The CDR3 DNA reads TGTGCCAGCAGTTTGTCCAACTATGGCTACACCTTC. It encodes CASSLSNYGYTF.